The 20 T cell receptor beta chains below come from one sample, sequenced in a study of monozygotic twins with inflammatory bowel disease. TCRdb reprocessed the 5' RACE reads and keeps a single row for each CDR3 protein, giving no DNA. The ten most abundant clones cover under 3.5% of a sample with under 200,000 distinct CDR3 sequences. Sequenced input: blood. The receptors come from a human donor with ulcerative colitis or Crohn's disease, or a healthy co-twin of an affected twin (not recorded which).

This sequence joins TRBV20-1 and TRBJ1-4; TCRdb calls TRBD1, which cannot be checked without DNA. The V gene's germline CDR1 is DFQATT and CDR2 SNEGSKA (reference sequence). The CDR3 runs to 15 residues. The CDR3 sequence: CSANVAAGKGEKLFF.

V usage is TRBV28 and J usage is TRBJ2-3; TCRdb's D call, TRBD2, is unchecked because there is no DNA. Per the germline V gene, CDR1 is MDHEN and CDR2 is SYDVKM. The CDR3 sequence is 14 residues long. This chain's CDR3 is CASTLSGGTDTQYF.

The genes are TRBV7-2 and TRBJ2-5; TCRdb outputs TRBD2, but without DNA this stays unchecked. Germline V CDR1 and CDR2: SGHTA, FQGNSA. The CDR3 consists of 14 residues. The CDR3 sequence: CASSLGGARETQYF.

This chain joins TRBV29-1 and TRBJ2-7; no DNA is available, so the TRBD2 call from TCRdb remains unchecked. The CDR3 consists of 16 residues. Germline assignment: CDR1 SQVTM and CDR2 ANQGSEA. CDR3 loop: CSVNLEGRDGSYEQYF.

The V and J genes are TRBV6-6 and TRBJ2-7; TCRdb reports TRBD1, a call that lacks DNA to check it against. CDR1 and CDR2 from the germline V gene are MNHNY and SVGAGI (reference sequence). The CDR3 runs 12 residues. CDR3 protein: CASRGVSYEQYF.

This sequence joins TRBV18 and TRBJ1-1; the D call of TRBD1 rests on TCRdb alone, since no DNA is present to check it. This CDR3 has 13 amino acids. CDR1 is KGHSH, CDR2 LQKENI, per germline. The CDR3 loop reads CASSPPSAVEAFF.

J is TRBJ2-7 and V is TRBV20-1; the D gene TCRdb calls, TRBD2, cannot be checked with no DNA. CDR1 DFQATT and CDR2 SNEGSKA come from the germline V gene (reference sequence). The CDR3 sequence is 16 residues long. The CDR3 spells CSAKSLAGEKGYEQYF.

The chain employs TRBV7-2 and TRBJ2-1; checking the TCRdb D call of TRBD2 is not possible without DNA. This CDR3 spans 17 amino acids. Germline CDR1 is SGHTA and CDR2 is FQGNSA. CDR3 in amino acids: CASSFRPSSGRDNEQFF.

The gene calls are TRBV9 and TRBJ1-1; TCRdb lists TRBD1, though no DNA is available to test this call. The CDR3 sequence is 16 residues long. In germline, CDR1 is SGDLS, CDR2 YYNGEE. Here the CDR3 reads CASSVEVGAAYTEAFF.

CDR3 residues: CASTRGSDEKLFF. The chain employs TRBV7-9 and TRBJ1-4; as DNA is missing, the TRBD1 call by TCRdb cannot be tested. This CDR3 is built from 13 residues. CDR1 is SEHNR and CDR2 is FQNEAQ in the germline V gene (reference sequence).

The gene calls are TRBV20-1 and TRBJ2-1; the D gene TCRdb calls, TRBD2, cannot be checked with no DNA. The CDR3 totals 14 residues. Germline CDR1 and CDR2: DFQATT and SNEGSKA (reference sequence). The CDR3 sequence: CSAATSGSGDEQFF.

The rearrangement links TRBV19 to TRBJ2-2; TCRdb proposes TRBD2, but this gene call is untestable without DNA. The CDR3 is 17 residues long. Germline values: CDR1 LNHDA, CDR2 SQIVND (reference sequence). CDR3 protein: CASTPSYSGFPTGELFF.

J is TRBJ2-1 and V is TRBV6-1; there is no DNA to check the TCRdb D call of TRBD1. The CDR3 covers 16 residues. CDR1 and CDR2 from the germline V gene are MNHNS and SASEGT. The CDR3 loop is CASSSGGGASYNEQFF.

This sequence joins TRBV7-9 and TRBJ2-1; as DNA is missing, the TRBD2 call by TCRdb cannot be tested. The CDR3 spans 16 residues. Germline values: CDR1 SEHNR, CDR2 FQNEAQ (reference sequence). CDR3 sequence: CASSLAGQGPYNEQFF.

V usage is TRBV4-2 and J usage is TRBJ2-3; the D call of TRBD1 rests on TCRdb alone, since no DNA is present to check it. Germline V gene data show CDR1 as LGHNA and CDR2 as YNFKEQ. This CDR3 spans 16 amino acids. The CDR3 sequence: CASSPWGGRGEDTQYF.

The chain combines TRBV28 with TRBJ2-1; the D call from TCRdb, TRBD2, cannot be confirmed without DNA. The CDR3 runs 15 residues. CDR1 is MDHEN and CDR2 is SYDVKM in the germline V gene. This CDR3 is CASSTSGTTYNEQFF.

The chain links TRBV6-6 to TRBJ1-1; the TCRdb call, TRBD1, lacks DNA for checking. Germline-derived CDR1 and CDR2 are MNHNY and SVGAGI (reference sequence). The CDR3 length is 14 residues. The CDR3 loop reads CASSLLGGDTEAFF.

This rearrangement joins TRBV12-3 or TRBV12-4 to TRBJ2-1; TCRdb's assignment of TRBD1 cannot be checked, as there is no DNA. This CDR3 is 15 amino acids long. The CDR3 spells CASSWGQGPYNEQFF.

V and J are TRBV20-1 and TRBJ1-4; absent DNA, TCRdb's TRBD1 call cannot be checked. Germline V gene data show CDR1 as DFQATT and CDR2 as SNEGSKA (reference sequence). The CDR3 is made up of 15 amino acids. CDR3 region: CSARTATGYNEKLFF.

The V gene is TRBV7-8, the J gene TRBJ2-7; TCRdb selects TRBD1, and the lack of DNA leaves this call unchecked. Germline V gene lookup returns CDR1 SGHVS and CDR2 FQNEAQ. The CDR3 length is 14 residues. The chain's CDR3 is CASSSEGGIYEQYF.